A selection of T cell receptor beta chains follows, all from one sample in a study of T cell repertoires in cytomegalovirus infection. Antigen specificity for these receptors is unknown. TCRdb used MiXCR to reprocess the reads, holding one entry per CDR3 protein. The table has about 890,000 distinct CDR3 sequences, about a third seen once; the top ten hold around an eighth. The sequenced sample was cultured CD8+ T cells from PBMCs, obtained from culture after CMV antigen stimulation. The receptor source for this set is a human donor in good health (CMV status not recorded). Some clones in this sample may be carry-over from other donors' samples. Both conserved end residues are part of each CDR3. D genes are given only for firm matches. Not every row has a clone size; where given, it reads once, few, many or a size class.

j_call d_call clone_size v_call cdr3_aa cdr3_nt
TRBJ1-1 TRBD1 - TRBV19 CASYNRGLEGKNTEAFF TGTGCCAGTTATAACAGGGGGCTCGAAGGGAAGAACACTGAAGCTTTCTTT
TRBJ1-2 - - TRBV27 CASSLSGRGYTF TGTGCCAGCAGTTTATCAGGGAGAGGCTACACCTTC
TRBJ2-3 - many TRBV7-2 CASSETPGDTQYF TGTGCCAGCAGCGAAACCCCAGGGGATACGCAGTATTTT
TRBJ1-2 TRBD1 - TRBV6-5 CASKRQGPNYGYTF TGTGCCAGCAAACGACAGGGGCCGAACTATGGCTACACCTTC
TRBJ2-1 - - TRBV27 CASSPQTTHNEQFF TGTGCCAGCAGTCCCCAAACTACCCACAATGAGCAGTTCTTC
TRBJ2-7 - - TRBV7-2 CASSLGPGTYEQYF TGTGCCAGCAGCTTGGGGCCCGGGACCTACGAGCAGTACTTC
TRBJ2-1 - few TRBV19 CASSITGGGLTQQFF TGTGCCAGTAGTATTACCGGGGGCGGACTGACTCAGCAGTTCTTC
TRBJ2-1 - - TRBV29-1 CSVDWGARYNEQFF TGCAGCGTTGATTGGGGGGCCAGGTACAATGAGCAGTTCTTC
TRBJ2-5 TRBD2 - TRBV9 CASSVVAGGPETQYF TGTGCCAGCAGCGTAGTGGCGGGGGGGCCAGAGACCCAGTACTTC
TRBJ2-1 TRBD1 - TRBV7-6 CASSLLPPRGSYNEQFF TGTGCCAGCAGCTTATTACCACCCAGGGGGTCCTACAATGAGCAGTTCTTC
TRBJ2-7 - - TRBV5-8 CAGSLGGESYEQYF TGTGCCGGCAGCTTAGGGGGGGAGTCCTACGAGCAGTACTTC
TRBJ2-3 TRBD2 - TRBV6-6 CASSYLLAGGPDTRYF TGTGCCAGCAGTTACTTACTAGCGGGGGGACCAGATACGCGGTATTTT
TRBJ1-2 TRBD1 - TRBV11-2 CASSLLQGPGYGYTF TGTGCCAGCAGCTTATTACAGGGGCCCGGCTATGGCTACACCTTC
TRBJ2-1 - few TRBV11-3 CASSPFMTDLNNEQFF TGTGCCAGCAGCCCGTTTATGACGGATCTTAACAATGAGCAGTTCTTC
TRBJ2-1 - - TRBV18 CASSPLTEYNEQFF TGTGCCAGCTCACCATTGACGGAGTACAATGAGCAGTTCTTC
TRBJ2-5 - few TRBV4-1 CASSPRERGAYQETQYF TGCGCCAGCAGCCCCCGAGAGAGGGGGGCGTACCAAGAGACCCAGTACTTC
TRBJ2-6 - few TRBV5-4 CASSLASMGINVLTF TGTGCCAGCAGCTTGGCCAGCATGGGCATCAACGTCCTGACTTTC
TRBJ2-3 TRBD2 few TRBV24-1 CATSDQHRLAGGQVTDTQYF TGTGCCACCAGTGATCAACACCGACTAGCGGGGGGGCAAGTAACAGATACGCAGTATTTT
TRBJ2-3 - - TRBV2 CASNGGSTDTQYF TGTGCCAGCAACGGCGGCTCCACAGATACGCAGTATTTT
TRBJ1-4 - - TRBV4-3 CASSQGWQGHEKLFF TGCGCCAGCAGCCAAGGGTGGCAGGGGCATGAAAAACTGTTTTTT
TRBJ2-1 - - TRBV4-1 CASSESPGNDEQFF TGCGCCAGCAGCGAAAGTCCCGGGAATGATGAGCAGTTCTTC
TRBJ2-5 - many TRBV11-1 CASSLGNEETQYF TGTGCCAGCAGCTTAGGAAACGAAGAGACCCAGTACTTC
TRBJ2-5 - few TRBV2 CASPGGPKTQYF TGTGCCAGCCCCGGGGGGCCAAAGACCCAGTACTTC
TRBJ1-2 TRBD1 many TRBV12-3/TRBV12-4 CASSLFLRDRSVYGYTF TGTGCCAGCAGCCTTTTCCTCCGGGACAGGTCGGTCTATGGCTACACCTTC
TRBJ2-7 TRBD1 - TRBV20-1 CSAGGQGASYEQYF TGCAGTGCTGGGGGACAGGGGGCTTCCTACGAGCAGTACTTC
TRBJ1-6 - - TRBV20-1 CSATDSAQIDYNSPLHF TGCAGTGCCACGGACAGCGCACAGATCGATTATAATTCACCCCTCCACTTT
TRBJ1-1 TRBD1 - TRBV19 CASNQQGGIAEAFF TGTGCCAGTAACCAACAGGGGGGGATCGCTGAAGCTTTCTTT
TRBJ2-2 - - TRBV5-1 CASSSGHNTGELFF TGCGCCAGCAGCTCCGGGCACAACACCGGGGAGCTGTTTTTT
TRBJ2-1 - few TRBV7-9 CASSLRGSFNEQFF TGTGCCAGCAGCTTACGGGGGTCTTTCAATGAGCAGTTCTTC
TRBJ2-3 - few TRBV6-1 CASSGSPEGGGLIDTQYF TGTGCCAGCAGTGGTTCCCCAGAGGGGGGGGGGCTCATAGATACGCAGTATTTT
TRBJ1-2 - - TRBV7-9 CASSPPNADNYGYTF TGTGCCAGCAGCCCGCCTAACGCTGATAACTATGGCTACACCTTC
TRBJ2-5 - few TRBV10-3 CAISDPGVRETQYF TGTGCCATCAGTGATCCCGGGGTCCGAGAGACCCAGTACTTC
TRBJ2-5 TRBD2 many TRBV7-2 CASSFGLAGGMETQYF TGTGCCAGCAGCTTCGGACTAGCGGGGGGGATGGAGACCCAGTACTTC
TRBJ2-1 - few TRBV5-5 CASSAWDSAHEQFF TGTGCCAGCAGCGCGTGGGACTCGGCGCATGAGCAGTTCTTC
TRBJ2-3 TRBD1 once TRBV5-6 CASNIGTGGTQYF TGTGCCAGCAACATCGGGACAGGGGGAACGCAGTATTTT
TRBJ1-1 - few TRBV6-1 CASNDWGDPEAFF TGTGCCAGCAACGACTGGGGGGATCCTGAAGCTTTCTTT
TRBJ2-3 - few TRBV12-5 CASGSMTGYTDTQYF TGTGCTAGTGGTTCAATGACGGGATACACAGATACGCAGTATTTT
TRBJ1-1 - - TRBV7-2 CASSFKGTEDFF TGTGCCAGCAGCTTTAAGGGCACTGAAGATTTCTTT
TRBJ2-2 - few TRBV19 CASSIVGTYTGELFF TGTGCCAGTAGTATAGTTGGCACCTACACCGGGGAGCTGTTTTTT